This TCR beta chain was identified in a study of cytomegalovirus exposure and HLA in healthy donors (TCRdb year 2017). About the investigation overall: A later analysis indicated that the 90 to 150 validation repertoires were generated on the platform also employed for the roughly 650 repertoires of the first cohort. The study aimed to test whether cataloging public T cell receptors could reveal signatures of past pathogen exposure. Besides the first cohort of around 700 subjects, a separate validation cohort made up of roughly 120 different subjects was used. High-throughput TCR immunosequencing, statistical association of individual TCRs with disease status, and machine learning were combined to predict cytomegalovirus infection status.

From the cysteine through the phenylalanine, the CDR3 covers 14 amino acids. Of the read, only the CDR3 DNA is kept; its 42 bases are in frame from base 1. Between the V and J ends, shortened by 6 bases and 6 bases respectively, the junction contains 17 bases. Taken from the germline V gene, the CDR1 and CDR2 loops are MNHEY and SVGAGI. Donors formed part of the validation cohort, which comprised about 130 subjects and was distinct from the first cohort of 550 to 850 subjects. Paper-wide results and their limitations: The study gave a list of under 200 TCR beta chains associated with cytomegalovirus. The classifier was reported to diagnose cytomegalovirus status with high specificity and sensitivity in both the original cohort and the validation cohort. Of the cluster scores, about 94% were above 0 in a later analysis, which found that TCRs clustered in the first cohort also tended to co-occur in the approximately 110 validation repertoires. The authors suggested that the approach could potentially be generalized to other disease states and immunological phenotypes. Three of the identified cytomegalovirus-associated TCR beta chains were confirmed in vitro to be specific for cytomegalovirus antigens. A later analysis lacked HLA typing for the validation cohort, so it scored co-occurrence in that cohort across all 120 or so repertoires. Across donors, most TCR sequences were observed very rarely, whereas some public TCRs were present in many individuals.

Receptor libraries were prepared by the immunoSEQ multiplex PCR assay. On the study's bioinformatics: A statistical classification framework was built for diagnosing cytomegalovirus status from the catalog of TCR beta chain sequences. The table was pulled from immuneACCESS by TCRdb, which kept in-frame rearrangements only. Such tables lose some clones; where checked, under half of the loss comes from unresolved V genes, and the rest has no known cause. The V and J calls and clone size are taken from that table; D and trimming were inferred from the DNA. The sample includes over 200,000 clones, with around 87% observed a single time. Jointly, the top ten make up 2% to 2.5% of the sample. Comments on this clone: Its antigen is currently not known. No quality values exist for individual bases; no much larger clone is one base distant.

The rearranged chain carries TRBV6-5 and TRBJ1-2, with the D gene uncertain. This sequence originates from a woman in her late teens or twenties in good health and CMV-seropositive. Material for sequencing was PBMCs. The sequenced DNA: TGTGCCAGCAGCACCGGGGAGGTATCGAATGGCTACACCTTC. Its protein product is CASSTGEVSNGYTF.